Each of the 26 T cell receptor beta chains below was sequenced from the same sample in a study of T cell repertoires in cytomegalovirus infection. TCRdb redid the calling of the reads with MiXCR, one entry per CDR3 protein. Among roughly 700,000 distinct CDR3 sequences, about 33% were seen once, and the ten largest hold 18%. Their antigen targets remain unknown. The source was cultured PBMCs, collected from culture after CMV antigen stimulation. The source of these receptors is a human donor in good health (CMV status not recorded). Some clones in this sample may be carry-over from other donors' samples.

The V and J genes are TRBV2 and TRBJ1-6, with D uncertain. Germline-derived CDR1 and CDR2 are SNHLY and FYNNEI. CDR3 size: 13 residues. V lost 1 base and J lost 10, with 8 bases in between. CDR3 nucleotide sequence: TGTGCCAGCAGTGAAGGGGTTGAGTCACCCCTCCACTTT. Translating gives CASSEGVESPLHF.

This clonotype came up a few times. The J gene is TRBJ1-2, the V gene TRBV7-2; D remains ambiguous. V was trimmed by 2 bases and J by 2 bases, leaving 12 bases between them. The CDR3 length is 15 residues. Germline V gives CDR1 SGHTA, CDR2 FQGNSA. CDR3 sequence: CASSLSSRINYGYTF. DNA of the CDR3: TGTGCCAGCAGCTTATCATCGCGGATCAACTATGGCTACACCTTC.

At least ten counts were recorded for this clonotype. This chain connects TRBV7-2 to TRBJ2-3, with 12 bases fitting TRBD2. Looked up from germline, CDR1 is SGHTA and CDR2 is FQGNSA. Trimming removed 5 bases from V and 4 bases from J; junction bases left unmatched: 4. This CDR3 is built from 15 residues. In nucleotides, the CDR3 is TGTGCCAGCAGCGGGACTAGCGGGTGGGCAGATACGCAGTATTTT. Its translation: CASSGTSGWADTQYF.

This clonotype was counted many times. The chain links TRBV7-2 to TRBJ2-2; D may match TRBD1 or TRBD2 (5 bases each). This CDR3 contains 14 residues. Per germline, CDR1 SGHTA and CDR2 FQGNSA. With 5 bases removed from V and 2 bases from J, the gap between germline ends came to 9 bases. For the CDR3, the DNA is TGTGCCAGCAGCCGGGACCAAAACACCGGGGAGCTGTTTTTT. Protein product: CASSRDQNTGELFF.

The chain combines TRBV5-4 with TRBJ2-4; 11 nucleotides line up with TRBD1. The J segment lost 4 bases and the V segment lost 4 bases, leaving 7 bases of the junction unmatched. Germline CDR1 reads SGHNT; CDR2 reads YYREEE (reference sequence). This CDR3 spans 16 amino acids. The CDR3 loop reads CASSPGTGGWKNIQYF. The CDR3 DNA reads TGTGCCAGCAGCCCAGGGACAGGGGGATGGAAAAACATTCAGTACTTC. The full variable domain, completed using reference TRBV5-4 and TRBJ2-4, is ETGVTQSPTHLIKTRGQQVTLRCSSQSGHNTVSWYQQALGQGPQFIFQYYREEENGRGNFPPRFSGLQFPNYSSELNVNALELDDSALYLCASSPGTGGWKNIQYFGAGTRLSVL.

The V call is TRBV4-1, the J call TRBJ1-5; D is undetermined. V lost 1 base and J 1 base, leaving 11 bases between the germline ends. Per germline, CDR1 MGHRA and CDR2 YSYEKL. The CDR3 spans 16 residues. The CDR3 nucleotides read TGCGCCAGCAGCCAAGGCTTGGTGGGAAGCAATCAGCCCCAGCATTTT. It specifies CASSQGLVGSNQPQHF.

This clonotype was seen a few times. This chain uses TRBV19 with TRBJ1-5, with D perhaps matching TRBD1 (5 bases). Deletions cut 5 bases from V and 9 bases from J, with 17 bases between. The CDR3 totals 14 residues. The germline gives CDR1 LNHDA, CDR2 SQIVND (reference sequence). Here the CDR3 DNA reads TGTGCCAGTAGTCCCGACTACACGGGGCGGCCCCAGCATTTT. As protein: CASSPDYTGRPQHF.

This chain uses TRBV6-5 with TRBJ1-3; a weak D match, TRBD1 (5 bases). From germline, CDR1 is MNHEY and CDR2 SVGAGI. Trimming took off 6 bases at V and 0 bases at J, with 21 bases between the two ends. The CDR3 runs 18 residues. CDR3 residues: CASRGNGAGPSSGNTIYF. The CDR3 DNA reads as TGTGCCAGCAGGGGGAATGGGGCAGGCCCCAGCTCTGGAAACACCATATATTTT.

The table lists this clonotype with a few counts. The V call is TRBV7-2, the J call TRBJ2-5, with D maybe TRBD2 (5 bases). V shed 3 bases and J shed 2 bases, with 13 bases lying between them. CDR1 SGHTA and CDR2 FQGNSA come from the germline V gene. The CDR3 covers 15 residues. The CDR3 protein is CASSFFGGVQETQYF. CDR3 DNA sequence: TGTGCCAGCAGCTTCTTTGGAGGCGTTCAAGAGACCCAGTACTTC.

CDR3: CAISGGGRPEAFF. The CDR3, as DNA: TGTGCCATCAGTGGGGGGGGACGACCTGAAGCTTTCTTT. The J gene is TRBJ1-1, the V gene TRBV10-3, with TRBD1 as a possible D gene (5 bases). CDR1 and CDR2 from the germline V gene are ENHRY and SYGVKD. This CDR3 contains 13 residues. The ends were cut back, 4 bases at V and 6 bases at J, with 12 bases in the middle.

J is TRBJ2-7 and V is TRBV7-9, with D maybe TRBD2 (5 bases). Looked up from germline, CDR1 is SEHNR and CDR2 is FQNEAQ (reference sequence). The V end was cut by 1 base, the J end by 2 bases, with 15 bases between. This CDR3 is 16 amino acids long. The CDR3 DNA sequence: TGTGCCAGCAGCTTAGGGGAGCCCCCGAACACCTACGAGCAGTACTTC. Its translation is CASSLGEPPNTYEQYF.

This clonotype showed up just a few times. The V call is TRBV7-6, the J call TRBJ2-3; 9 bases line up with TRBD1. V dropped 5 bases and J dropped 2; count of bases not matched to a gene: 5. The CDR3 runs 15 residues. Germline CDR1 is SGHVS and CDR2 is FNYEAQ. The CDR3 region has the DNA TGTGCCAGCAGCGACGGACAGGGGTCCACAGATACGCAGTATTTT. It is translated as CASSDGQGSTDTQYF.

In DNA form, the CDR3 reads TGTGCCAGTAGTTTCAGGGCGGGCGAGCAGTACTTC. Its translation: CASSFRAGEQYF. The chain links TRBV19 to TRBJ2-7; D assignment may be TRBD1 or TRBD2 (5 bases each). CDR3 size: 12 residues. Germline V gives CDR1 LNHDA, CDR2 SQIVND (reference sequence). Trimming left V 5 bases short and J 6 bases short, with 11 bases between.

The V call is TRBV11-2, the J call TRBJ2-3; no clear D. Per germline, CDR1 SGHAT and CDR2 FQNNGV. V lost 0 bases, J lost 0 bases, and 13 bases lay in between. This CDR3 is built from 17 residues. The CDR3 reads CASSLDPWRPSTDTQYF. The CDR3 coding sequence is TGTGCCAGCAGCTTAGATCCTTGGCGGCCTAGCACAGATACGCAGTATTTT. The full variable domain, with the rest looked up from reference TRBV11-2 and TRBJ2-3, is EAGVAQSPRYKIIEKRQSVAFWCNPISGHATLYWYQQILGQGPKLLIQFQNNGVVDDSQLPKDRFSAERLKGVDSTLKIQPAKLEDSAVYLCASSLDPWRPSTDTQYFGPGTRLTVL.

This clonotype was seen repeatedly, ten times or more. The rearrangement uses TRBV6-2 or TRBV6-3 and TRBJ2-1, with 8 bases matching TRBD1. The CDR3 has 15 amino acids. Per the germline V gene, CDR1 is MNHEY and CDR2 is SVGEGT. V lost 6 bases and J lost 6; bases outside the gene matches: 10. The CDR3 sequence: CASRPGTGQTNEQFF. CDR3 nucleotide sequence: TGTGCCAGCAGGCCCGGGACAGGCCAGACCAATGAGCAGTTCTTC.

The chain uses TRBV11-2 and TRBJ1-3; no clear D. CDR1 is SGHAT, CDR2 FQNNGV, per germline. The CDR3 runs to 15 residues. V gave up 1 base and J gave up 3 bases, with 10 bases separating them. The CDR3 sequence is CASSLGGAFGNTIYF. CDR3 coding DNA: TGTGCCAGCAGCTTAGGGGGTGCGTTTGGAAACACCATATATTTT.

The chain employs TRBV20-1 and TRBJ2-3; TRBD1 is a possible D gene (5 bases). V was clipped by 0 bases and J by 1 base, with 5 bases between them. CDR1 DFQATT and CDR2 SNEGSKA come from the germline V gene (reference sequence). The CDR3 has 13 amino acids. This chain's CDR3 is CSAREGRTDTQYF. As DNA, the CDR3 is TGCAGTGCTAGAGAGGGGCGCACAGATACGCAGTATTTT.

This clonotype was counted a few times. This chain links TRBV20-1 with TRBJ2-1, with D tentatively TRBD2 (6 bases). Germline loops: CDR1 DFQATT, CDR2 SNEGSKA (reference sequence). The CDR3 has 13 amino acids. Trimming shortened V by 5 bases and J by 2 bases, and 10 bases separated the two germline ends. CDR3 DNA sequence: TGCAGTGCTCCGGGACTCACCTACAATGAGCAGTTCTTC. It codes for CSAPGLTYNEQFF.

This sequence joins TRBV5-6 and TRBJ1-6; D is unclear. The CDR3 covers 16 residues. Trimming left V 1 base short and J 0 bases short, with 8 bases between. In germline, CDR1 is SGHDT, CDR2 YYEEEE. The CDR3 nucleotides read TGTGCCAGCAGCTTGAACCGGGGCTCCTATAATTCACCCCTCCACTTT. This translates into CASSLNRGSYNSPLHF.

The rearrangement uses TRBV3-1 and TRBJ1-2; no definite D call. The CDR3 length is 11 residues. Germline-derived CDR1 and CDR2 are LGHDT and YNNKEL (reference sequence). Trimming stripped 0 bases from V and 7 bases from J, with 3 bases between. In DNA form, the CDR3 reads TGTGCCAGCAGCCAAGACCTTGGCTACACCTTC. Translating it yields CASSQDLGYTF.

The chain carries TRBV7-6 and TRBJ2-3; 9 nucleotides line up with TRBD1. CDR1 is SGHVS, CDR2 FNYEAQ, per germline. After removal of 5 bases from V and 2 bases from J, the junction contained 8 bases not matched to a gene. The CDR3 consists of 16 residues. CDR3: CASSPPRTGATDTQYF. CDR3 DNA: TGTGCCAGCAGCCCCCCGAGGACAGGGGCCACAGATACGCAGTATTTT.

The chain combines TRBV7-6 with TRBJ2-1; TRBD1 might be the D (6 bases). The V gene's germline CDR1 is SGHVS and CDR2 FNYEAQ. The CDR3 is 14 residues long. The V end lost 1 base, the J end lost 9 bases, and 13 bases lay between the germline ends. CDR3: CASSLDTGFGEQFF. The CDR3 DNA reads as TGTGCCAGCAGCTTAGATACAGGGTTTGGTGAGCAGTTCTTC.

The CDR3 DNA is TGTGCCAGCAGCCGCTTTAGCGGGGGGGCCACCGGGGAGCTGTTTTTT. Residues: CASSRFSGGATGELFF. The J gene is TRBJ2-2, the V gene TRBV5-4; 11 positions agree with TRBD2. The CDR3 covers 16 residues. The J segment lost 4 bases and the V segment lost 4 bases, leaving 6 bases of the junction unmatched. Germline CDR1 is SGHNT and CDR2 is YYREEE (reference sequence).

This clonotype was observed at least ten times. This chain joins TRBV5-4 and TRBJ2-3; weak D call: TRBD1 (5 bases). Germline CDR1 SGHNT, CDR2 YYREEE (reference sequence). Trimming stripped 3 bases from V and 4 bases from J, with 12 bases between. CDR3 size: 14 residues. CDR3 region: CASSSQGIADTQYF. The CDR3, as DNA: TGTGCCAGCAGCTCCCAGGGTATTGCAGATACGCAGTATTTT.

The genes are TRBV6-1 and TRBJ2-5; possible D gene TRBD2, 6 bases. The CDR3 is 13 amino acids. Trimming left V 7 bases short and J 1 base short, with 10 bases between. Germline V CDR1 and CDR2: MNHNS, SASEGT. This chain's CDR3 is CASNGGPQETQYF. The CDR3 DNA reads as TGTGCCAGCAACGGAGGGCCCCAAGAGACCCAGTACTTC.

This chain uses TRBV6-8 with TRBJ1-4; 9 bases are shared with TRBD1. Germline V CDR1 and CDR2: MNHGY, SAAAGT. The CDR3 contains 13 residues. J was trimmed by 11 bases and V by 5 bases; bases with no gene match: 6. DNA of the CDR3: TGTGCCAGCAGTCCGGACAGGGGTATGAAACTGTTTTTT. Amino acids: CASSPDRGMKLFF.